This record covers a single T cell receptor beta chain. The table lists this clone with a few counts. Its antigen specificity is not known. Per-base quality was not reported, and no clone a single base away is much larger than it. Sequences LNHDA (CDR1) and SQIVND (CDR2) are obtained from the germline V gene (reference sequence). Deletion took 1 base off V and 1 base off J, with a span of 8 bases between the germline ends. From cysteine to phenylalanine, the CDR3 is 15 amino acids long. Just the 45-base CDR3 DNA is kept, in frame starting at base 1. The immunoSEQ Assay, a bias-controlled multiplex PCR, was used to amplify TCRbeta CDR3 regions from genomic DNA. Regarding the original processing steps: The number of nucleated cells in each sample was estimated by amplification of reference gene primers within the assay. To quantify the absolute abundance of each unique TCRbeta CDR3 rearrangement, sequence reads were collapsed and filtered. For each sample, productive Simpson clonality was calculated as the square root of Simpson's diversity index over productive rearrangements. The table was pulled from immuneACCESS by TCRdb, which kept in-frame rearrangements only. Such tables lose some clones; where checked, under half of the loss comes from unresolved V genes, and the rest has no known cause. V and J calls and clone size follow that table, whereas D and trimming were derived from the DNA. The sample table holds approximately 500,000 clones, of which 70% to 90% were seen once. The ten largest account for under 8.5% of the sample.

This specimen belongs to a study of blood T cell repertoires in COVID-19 (dated by TCRdb to the early 2020s). Study-level background: Collaborator samples came from the United States, Italy and Spain and covered acute and convalescent phases of COVID-19. The material from the prospective study consisted of cDNA or gDNA derived from T cells, B-cell-depleted T cells, or PBMCs. Subjects who had been exposed to COVID-19, were actively infected with it, or had recovered from it provided the deeply sampled blood TCRbeta repertoires that made up the dataset. The repertoires were released in a freely available public database meant as a resource for research on the immune response to SARS-CoV-2. Samples were obtained from the ongoing ImmuneRACE study (first 160 participants) and from some 1,200 subjects provided by 6 global collaborators. Sample metadata almost always included a de-identified subject ID, COVID-19 status, age in years and sex. Where available, HLA class I and class II types were taken from metadata supplied by the sample provider and were not determined by assay-based typing. Summary of the overall study and its limitations: How much clinical and demographic metadata was included differed by source and by participant, and the metadata was provided uncurated.

At one collaborating source in Seattle, patients were enrolled during active infection and were followed longitudinally through the course of disease. The collaborating institutions used their own protocols to collect whole blood in K2EDTA tubes. For TCRbeta analysis, collaborators shipped samples in one of three forms: frozen whole blood, isolated PBMCs, or DNA extracted from either of those sample types. The receptor was derived from a woman aged 45 to 65 with COVID-19, enrolled during active disease. The sequencing sample was made of peripheral blood. This chain is built from TRBV19 and TRBJ1-5; the D gene remains uncertain. The nucleotide sequence is TGTGCCAGTAGTATAGCTGCGGGCAGCAATCAGCCCCAGCATTTT. This translates into CASSIAAGSNQPQHF.